Listed below are T cell receptor beta chains from one sample, sequenced in a study of cytomegalovirus exposure and HLA in healthy donors. The method was immunoSEQ multiplex PCR; TCRdb's version includes in-frame clones alone and lacks a portion of them. Of roughly 140,000 clones listed, approximately 78% are singletons. Source material: PBMCs. These TCRs come from a middle-aged woman in good health and CMV-seropositive. Both conserved end residues are part of each CDR3. The D gene is left open where the match is weak. Rows may omit the clone size; those that give it use once, few, many or a size class.

v_call: TRBV27; d_call: TRBD2; clone_size: -; j_call: TRBJ2-5; cdr3_nt: TGTGCCAGCAGCTTTAGCGGGAGTCGGGAGACCCAGTACTTC; cdr3_aa: CASSFSGSRETQYF
v_call: TRBV18; d_call: TRBD2; clone_size: -; j_call: TRBJ2-5; cdr3_nt: TGTGCCAGCTCACCACAGAGGAGTGGCGGGAGGGAGACCCAGTACTTC; cdr3_aa: CASSPQRSGGRETQYF
v_call: TRBV2; d_call: -; clone_size: -; j_call: TRBJ1-6; cdr3_nt: TGTGCCAGCAGTGACTACGGGAATTCACCCCTCCACTTT; cdr3_aa: CASSDYGNSPLHF
v_call: TRBV6-1; d_call: -; clone_size: -; j_call: TRBJ2-7; cdr3_nt: TGTGCCAGCAGTGAAAGGAGGTACGAGCAGTACTTC; cdr3_aa: CASSERRYEQYF
v_call: TRBV7-8; d_call: TRBD1; clone_size: -; j_call: TRBJ2-5; cdr3_nt: TGTGCCAGCAGCTCGACAGGGGGCAGGGGAGAGACCCAGTACTTC; cdr3_aa: CASSSTGGRGETQYF
v_call: TRBV28; d_call: -; clone_size: -; j_call: TRBJ1-1; cdr3_nt: TGTGCCAGCAGTCGTACTCACCCGGGGACTGAAGCTTTCTTT; cdr3_aa: CASSRTHPGTEAFF
v_call: TRBV28; d_call: -; clone_size: -; j_call: TRBJ2-7; cdr3_nt: TGTGCCAGCAGCCTCGAACTATTCCGGGATGGGGCCTACGAGCAGTACTTC; cdr3_aa: CASSLELFRDGAYEQYF
v_call: TRBV4-2; d_call: -; clone_size: few; j_call: TRBJ1-4; cdr3_nt: TGTGCCAGCAGCCAAGATGTTGAGAAACTGTTTTTT; cdr3_aa: CASSQDVEKLFF
v_call: TRBV7-2; d_call: TRBD2; clone_size: -; j_call: TRBJ2-1; cdr3_nt: TGTGCCAGCAGCTTACAGGCTAGCGGGCACAATGAGCAGTTCTTC; cdr3_aa: CASSLQASGHNEQFF
v_call: TRBV6-6; d_call: -; clone_size: -; j_call: TRBJ2-1; cdr3_nt: TGTGCCAGCAGTTACGTTTCGGGACTCCAGCAGTTCTTC; cdr3_aa: CASSYVSGLQQFF
v_call: TRBV7-9; d_call: TRBD1; clone_size: -; j_call: TRBJ2-7; cdr3_nt: TGTGCCAGCAGCTTAGACAGGGGGCGGAACGAGCAGTACTTC; cdr3_aa: CASSLDRGRNEQYF
v_call: TRBV10-1; d_call: TRBD2; clone_size: once; j_call: TRBJ2-7; cdr3_nt: TGCGCCAGCAGGACGGGACTAGCGGGAGGGCCCCACGAGCAGTACTTC; cdr3_aa: CASRTGLAGGPHEQYF
v_call: TRBV9; d_call: -; clone_size: -; j_call: TRBJ2-1; cdr3_nt: TGTGCCAGCAGCGTAGGTGGAGCAAGCTCCTACAATGAGCAGTTCTTC; cdr3_aa: CASSVGGASSYNEQFF
v_call: TRBV30; d_call: -; clone_size: -; j_call: TRBJ2-3; cdr3_nt: TGTGCCTGGAGTGTTGCAGCAGATACGCAGTATTTT; cdr3_aa: CAWSVAADTQYF
v_call: TRBV5-1; d_call: -; clone_size: -; j_call: TRBJ2-6; cdr3_nt: TGCGCCAGCAGCTTGGGGGGCTCCTACTCTGGGGCCAACGTCCTGACTTTC; cdr3_aa: CASSLGGSYSGANVLTF
v_call: TRBV9; d_call: TRBD2; clone_size: -; j_call: TRBJ2-1; cdr3_nt: TGTGCCAGCAGCACGACAGCGGGAGGGATCTACAATGAGCAGTTCTTC; cdr3_aa: CASSTTAGGIYNEQFF